This T cell receptor beta chain was captured by sequencing in a study of molecular identifiers for immune sequencing clone quantification (dated by TCRdb to 2016 to 2019). Notes on the research overall: In a replicate experiment, RNA from around 20,000 or 100,000 naive CD8 T cells was split into five aliquots, four of which were sequenced. This methods study benchmarked molecular-identifier clustering-based TCR repertoire sequencing (MIDCIRS) and TCR RNA copy counting, using CD8 T cells to do so.

In the case of this clonotype: Its antigen has not been determined. Per-base quality was not reported, and no clone a single base away is much larger than it.

From the cysteine up to the phenylalanine, the CDR3 has a length of 15 residues. Only the CDR3 DNA is retained, 45 bases long and in frame from the first base. CDR1 and CDR2 are read off the germline V gene as MDHEN and SYDVKM. A distance of 14 bases separates the germline ends of V and J, which lose 7 bases and 1 base respectively. Libraries came from PCR. Reads for this sample came from a NextSeq 500. Preparation of bulk TCR libraries followed a previously described approach, with the TCR primers listed in Table S5. Total RNA was purified with the Qiagen AllPrep DNA/RNA kit. Before analysis, reads from multiple sequencing runs of one library were combined. On the study's bioinformatics: Reads were retained only if their TCR constant sequence matched exactly, and those retained reads were trimmed to 150 nt and grouped according to their 12-nt molecular barcodes. Reads in each barcode group were sub-clustered using a 15% Levenshtein threshold, and a quality-weighted consensus sequence was built for each RNA molecule. Non-functional sequences were filtered out, along with any lower-count sequence sitting one edit away from another sequence. Based on fitting two negative binomial distributions, any barcode sub-cluster with under 20% of the maximum read count was discarded. Through fastp at Q25 and MiXCR, TCRdb rebuilt clones from the public reads, retaining in-frame beta chains. Rows with a matching CDR3 protein are joined into one entry that keeps the most common DNA and genes. What appears here as the V and J calls and clone size reflects TCRdb's work, not the paper's. For this sample there are around 320,000 distinct CDR3 sequences; roughly a quarter appear just once. Jointly, the top ten make up about 0.73% of the sample.

Libraries of naive CD8 T cells were built from anywhere between about 17,000 and 1,000,000 sorted cells, with 10%, 30% or 50% of the purified RNA used. On a BD FACSAria II, naive CD8 T cells were FACS-sorted as CD8+CD4-CCR7+CD45RA+ and collected into RLT Plus buffer. Roughly ten TCR copies' worth of Jurkat RNA were spiked into about 19,000-1,100,000 naive CD8 T cell samples to test detection sensitivity. CD8 T cells were enriched with RosetteSep CD8+ T Cell Enrichment Cocktail and Ficoll-Paque, followed by ACK red cell lysis. Broader findings and caveats from the paper: The naive libraries included spiked-in Jurkat TCR RNA (more than nine copies' worth), and this Jurkat TCR RNA is not part of the donor repertoire. Modeling gave around 3 recovered TCR RNA copies per cell versus 8 to 10 by digital PCR, implying roughly 28% capture efficiency. Highly expanded clone sizes could be underestimated because identical TCR molecules may share a barcode. In CMV-specific effector cells, over 99% of molecules were held by clones above 20 RNA copies, whereas under 1% of molecules were held by such clones in naive cells. Without barcode sub-clustering, chimeric consensus sequences inflated TCR diversity; chimeras reached as high as 47%. Even against a background of 800,000 to 1,000,000 naive CD8 T cells, spiked-in Jurkat TCR RNA amounting to a single cell's worth was reported to be detectable.

Recombination joined TRBV28 with TRBJ2-1; 5 matching bases give a weak D call of TRBD1. Sequencing was carried out using naive CD8+ T cells from blood, with Jurkat cell RNA spiked in. The sample's cell subset or site label, decoded: FACS-sorted CD8+CD4-CCR7+CD45RA+ naive T cells. The source of this sequence is a human donor in good health. Some libraries in this study had Jurkat cell RNA spiked in. The DNA sequence is TGTGCCAGCACTGCCGACAGCTTTTCCTACAATGAGCAGTTCTTC. This encodes CASTADSFSYNEQFF. Reference TRBV28 and TRBJ2-1 proteins supply the regions before and after the CDR3; the full variable domain is: DVKVTQSSRYLVKRTGEKVFLECVQDMDHENMFWYRQDPGLGLRLIYFSYDVKMKEKGDIPEGYSVSREKKERFSLILESASTNQTSMYLCASTADSFSYNEQFFGPGTRLTVL.